A selection of T cell receptor beta chains follows, all from one sample in a study of cytomegalovirus exposure and HLA in healthy donors. Data came from immunoSEQ multiplex PCR; TCRdb stores just in-frame clones and leaves some out. The sample contains approximately 73,000 clones, less than 75% of which appear only once. Source material: PBMCs. These receptors originate from a man aged 25 to 40 in good health and CMV-seropositive. CDR3s include the opening cysteine and the closing phenylalanine or tryptophan. A D gene is named only where the DNA matches it firmly. Only part of the rows carry a size: once, few, many, or a class if the clone is expanded.

cdr3_nt,cdr3_aa,j_call,d_call,clone_size,v_call
TGTGCCAGCAAAAGGACTGGGCTTCGGGATACGCAGTATTTT,CASKRTGLRDTQYF,TRBJ2-3,.,.,TRBV2
TGTGCCAGCTCACCATGGGACAGGGCCTACAATGAGCAGTTCTTC,CASSPWDRAYNEQFF,TRBJ2-1,TRBD1,few,TRBV18
TGTGCCAGCAGCCGGCGGGGCTCCTTGACAGATACGCAGTATTTT,CASSRRGSLTDTQYF,TRBJ2-3,.,.,TRBV11-3
TGTGCCAGCAGTGAGGACGGGGGGTCGGAGGATACGCAGTATTTT,CASSEDGGSEDTQYF,TRBJ2-3,TRBD2,many,TRBV2
TGTGCCAGCAGCTTGGAGACAGGGGACGAAAACACAGATACGCAGTATTTT,CASSLETGDENTDTQYF,TRBJ2-3,TRBD1,.,TRBV7-9
TGTGCCAGTAAAAAGGAGGGACTAATGGCGGAGACCCAGTACTTC,CASKKEGLMAETQYF,TRBJ2-5,TRBD2,.,TRBV19
TGTGCCAGTAGTACAATCCCAGGGGGCTACGAGCAGTACTTC,CASSTIPGGYEQYF,TRBJ2-7,TRBD1,few,TRBV19
TGTGCCAGCAAACCTCAGGGGGCTTCCTACAATGAGCAGTTCTTC,CASKPQGASYNEQFF,TRBJ2-1,TRBD1,.,TRBV2
TGTGCCAGCAGCAGGAACACTGAAGCTTTCTTT,CASSRNTEAFF,TRBJ1-1,.,.,TRBV6-5
TGTGCCAGCAGCCCACAGGGGTCGAACACCGGGGAGCTGTTTTTT,CASSPQGSNTGELFF,TRBJ2-2,TRBD1,.,TRBV28
TGTGCCAGCAGCTTAGTGCGGGCGAACACCGGGGAGCTGTTTTTT,CASSLVRANTGELFF,TRBJ2-2,.,.,TRBV7-8
TGTGCCAGCAGCTCGACAGGGCTCAATCAGCCCCAGCATTTT,CASSSTGLNQPQHF,TRBJ1-5,TRBD1,.,TRBV5-6
TGCAGCGTTGAAGAAGGGGACGGGGGCACTGAAGCTTTCTTT,CSVEEGDGGTEAFF,TRBJ1-1,.,few,TRBV29-1
TGTGCCAGTAGTATACTCCCGGGTACGGGCTACACCTTC,CASSILPGTGYTF,TRBJ1-2,.,.,TRBV19
TGTGCCTGGATGGGGGCCATGGGGTATAATTCACCCCTCCACTTT,CAWMGAMGYNSPLHF,TRBJ1-6,.,.,TRBV30
TGTGCCAGCAGCTTAGGGCGGGATACCTACGAGCAGTACTTC,CASSLGRDTYEQYF,TRBJ2-7,.,.,TRBV7-2
TGCAGCGTGGTGCAGGGAGGAGCGGGAGAGGGGGAGCAGTTCTTC,CSVVQGGAGEGEQFF,TRBJ2-1,TRBD2,.,TRBV29-1
TGTGCCAGCAGCTTAGATCGGTACTCTGGGGCCAACGTCCTGACTTTC,CASSLDRYSGANVLTF,TRBJ2-6,.,.,TRBV7-2
TGTGCCAGCTCACCAAGGACAGGGGGGAACACCGGGGAGCTGTTTTTT,CASSPRTGGNTGELFF,TRBJ2-2,TRBD1,.,TRBV18
TGTGCCAGTAGACAGGACAGGCTCCCCAATCAGCCCCAGCATTTT,CASRQDRLPNQPQHF,TRBJ1-5,TRBD1,.,TRBV19
TGTGCCAGCTCACCAATTGAGACTAGCGGGAGCTACGAGCAGTACTTC,CASSPIETSGSYEQYF,TRBJ2-7,TRBD2,once,TRBV18
TGTGCCAGCAGTTACTCTAGGGGCATTGAAGCTTTCTTT,CASSYSRGIEAFF,TRBJ1-1,.,.,TRBV6-5
TGTGCCAGCAGCTTAAGCGGCTCTAGCGGGAGTTACGAGCAGTACTTC,CASSLSGSSGSYEQYF,TRBJ2-7,TRBD2,.,TRBV7-3
TGTGCCAGCAGCTTAGCGCGGACCGGGGAGCTGTTTTTT,CASSLARTGELFF,TRBJ2-2,.,few,TRBV7-9
TGCGCCAGCCCCTCCCCGACAGGGGGTTATCAAGAGACCCAGTACTTC,CASPSPTGGYQETQYF,TRBJ2-5,TRBD1,few,TRBV23-1
TGTGCCAGCAGTGGGGTGACCGGGACTAGCGGGGGGGCAGGTACGGACGAGCAGTACTTC,CASSGVTGTSGGAGTDEQYF,TRBJ2-7,TRBD2,few,TRBV28
TGTGCCAGCAGCAGACCGAGGGACAGCCTTCGCTATGGCTACACCTTC,CASSRPRDSLRYGYTF,TRBJ1-2,TRBD1,.,TRBV7-2
TGTGCCAGCAGTACTGGGACTAGCAACCCTTACGAGCAGTACTTC,CASSTGTSNPYEQYF,TRBJ2-7,TRBD2,.,TRBV2
TGTGCCAGCAGTGAATTCCTCAGCGGGAGGTCCGACACAGATACGCAGTATTTT,CASSEFLSGRSDTDTQYF,TRBJ2-3,TRBD2,.,TRBV6-1
TGTGCCAGCAGCTTAGAAGGAGCGGGACCCCAAGAGACCCAGTACTTC,CASSLEGAGPQETQYF,TRBJ2-5,TRBD2,.,TRBV7-9
TGCAGCGCCGACAGGGGCCCAGATACGCAGTATTTT,CSADRGPDTQYF,TRBJ2-3,TRBD1,.,TRBV29-1
TGTGCCAGCAGGGGGGGGTTTAATGGGGTCAATGAGCAGTTCTTC,CASRGGFNGVNEQFF,TRBJ2-1,TRBD2,.,TRBV6-6
TGCAGCGTTGAAGAAGCTAGTGGGTTAAGAAACACCTTC,CSVEEASGLRNTF,TRBJ1-2,.,.,TRBV29-1
TGTGCCATCAGTGAGTCCCGACAGGGTTATACTGAAGCTTTCTTT,CAISESRQGYTEAFF,TRBJ1-1,TRBD1,.,TRBV10-3
TGTGCCAGCAGCCTGAACACGTTGAACACTGAAGCTTTCTTT,CASSLNTLNTEAFF,TRBJ1-1,.,.,TRBV5-6
TGTGCCAGCAGCTTCCTAGGGGCGGAAGCGGGGGGGCTGATGAGCTCCTACAATGAGCAGTTCTTC,CASSFLGAEAGGLMSSYNEQFF,TRBJ2-1,.,.,TRBV12-1
TGTGCCAGCAGCTCAGACGGAGCAACGACTTTCACAGATACGCAGTATTTT,CASSSDGATTFTDTQYF,TRBJ2-3,.,.,TRBV7-2
TGCGCCAGCAGCCTAGAGGGGACAGGGGCCGATACGCAGTATTTT,CASSLEGTGADTQYF,TRBJ2-3,TRBD1,few,TRBV4-1
TGTGCCATCAGTGTCGCGACAGCCTACGAGCAGTACTTC,CAISVATAYEQYF,TRBJ2-7,.,.,TRBV10-3
TGTGCCAGCAGCTTGGCCATACCAGCGGGGGGCCAAGAGACCCAGTACTTC,CASSLAIPAGGQETQYF,TRBJ2-5,TRBD2,.,TRBV5-5
TGTGCCTGGAGTGTCTCCCCCCGTGAGCAGTTCTTC,CAWSVSPREQFF,TRBJ2-1,.,.,TRBV30
TGTGCCAGCAGCTTCTCCCTCCGGACAGGGGAGGATGAAGCTTTCTTT,CASSFSLRTGEDEAFF,TRBJ1-1,TRBD1,.,TRBV5-4
TGTGCCAGCAGCGGGGGCTGGGGCTACACCTTC,CASSGGWGYTF,TRBJ1-2,.,.,TRBV7-2
TGCGCCAGCAGCTTGGCGTCAGGGACTCTCGAGCAGTACTTC,CASSLASGTLEQYF,TRBJ2-7,.,.,TRBV5-1
TGTGCCAGTAGTATAGATGGGCAGGGGGAAGATACGCAGTATTTT,CASSIDGQGEDTQYF,TRBJ2-3,TRBD1,few,TRBV19
TGCGCCAGCAGTGAGTCCAGGGGAGATGGCTACACCTTC,CASSESRGDGYTF,TRBJ1-2,.,.,TRBV10-2
TGTGCCAGCAGTTACTCTGAGACTAGCGGGAGGAATGAGCAGTTCTTC,CASSYSETSGRNEQFF,TRBJ2-1,TRBD2,.,TRBV6-5
TGTGCCAGAAGCTTCCGGGACTTAAGCTCCTACGAGCAGTACTTC,CARSFRDLSSYEQYF,TRBJ2-7,.,.,TRBV5-3
TGTGCCAGCAGCTTTGTATCCGGGACAAACGAGCAGTACTTC,CASSFVSGTNEQYF,TRBJ2-7,.,.,TRBV5-4
TGTGCCAGCAGCCCTCCCTCGGGGGGAATCACAGATACGCAGTATTTT,CASSPPSGGITDTQYF,TRBJ2-3,TRBD2,.,TRBV11-3
TGTGCCAGCAGCTTGACTAGCGGGAGAGGGGCCTACAATGAGCAGTTCTTC,CASSLTSGRGAYNEQFF,TRBJ2-1,TRBD2,few,TRBV5-4
TGTGCCAGCAGCCCACAGGGGCCTCCCTCCTACGAGCAGTACTTC,CASSPQGPPSYEQYF,TRBJ2-7,TRBD1,few,TRBV5-6
TGCAGCGTTCCTAGGACTAGCGGGGGCGAGCAGTACTTC,CSVPRTSGGEQYF,TRBJ2-7,TRBD2,.,TRBV29-1
TGCGCCAGCAGCTTGGAAACAGGGGGCGGGGAGACCCAGTACTTC,CASSLETGGGETQYF,TRBJ2-5,TRBD1,.,TRBV5-1
TGCGCCAGCAGCTTCGAGGGACAGGGGGTCTCCGATGGCGAGCAGTACTTC,CASSFEGQGVSDGEQYF,TRBJ2-7,TRBD1,once,TRBV5-1
TGTGCCAGCAGGCCTTATAGCACTGAAGCTTTCTTT,CASRPYSTEAFF,TRBJ1-1,.,.,TRBV7-2
TGTGCTAGCACCCCCGGCGGGGCGGGAGAGACCCAGTACTTC,CASTPGGAGETQYF,TRBJ2-5,.,.,TRBV7-7
TGTGCCAGCAGTTACCAAACTAGCGGGGGGGCGACCCAGTACTTC,CASSYQTSGGATQYF,TRBJ2-5,TRBD2,.,TRBV6-5
TGTGCCAGCAGTTACTCGAATCTAGCAGAGACCCAGTACTTC,CASSYSNLAETQYF,TRBJ2-5,.,.,TRBV6-5
TGTGCTAGTGGTGGGCACACTGAAGCTTTCTTT,CASGGHTEAFF,TRBJ1-1,.,.,TRBV12-5